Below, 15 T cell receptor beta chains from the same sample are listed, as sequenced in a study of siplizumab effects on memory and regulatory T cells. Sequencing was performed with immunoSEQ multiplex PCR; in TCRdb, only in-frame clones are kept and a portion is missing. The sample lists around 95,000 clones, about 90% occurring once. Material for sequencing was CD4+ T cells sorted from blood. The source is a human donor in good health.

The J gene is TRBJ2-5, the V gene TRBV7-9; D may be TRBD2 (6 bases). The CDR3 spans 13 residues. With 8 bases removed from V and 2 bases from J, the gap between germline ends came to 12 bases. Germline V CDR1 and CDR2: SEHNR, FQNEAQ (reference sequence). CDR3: CASAGTLQETQYF. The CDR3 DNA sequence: TGTGCCAGCGCGGGGACTCTGCAAGAGACCCAGTACTTC. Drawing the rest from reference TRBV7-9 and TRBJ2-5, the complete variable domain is DTGVSQNPRHKITKRGQNVTFRCDPISEHNRLYWYRQTLGQGPEFLTYFQNEAQLEKSRLLSDRFSAERPKGSFSTLEIQRTEQGDSAMYLCASAGTLQETQYFGPGTRLLVL.

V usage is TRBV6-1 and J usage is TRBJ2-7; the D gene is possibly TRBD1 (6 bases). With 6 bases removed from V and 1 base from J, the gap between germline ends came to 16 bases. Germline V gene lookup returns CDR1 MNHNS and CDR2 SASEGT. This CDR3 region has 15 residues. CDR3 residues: CASRKEQGSSYEQYF. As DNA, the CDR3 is TGTGCCAGCAGGAAGGAGCAGGGGAGTTCCTACGAGCAGTACTTC.

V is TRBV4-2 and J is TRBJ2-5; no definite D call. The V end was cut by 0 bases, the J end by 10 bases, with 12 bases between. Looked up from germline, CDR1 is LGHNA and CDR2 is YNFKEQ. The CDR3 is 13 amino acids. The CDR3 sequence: CASSQETSLDQYF. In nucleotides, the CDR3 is TGTGCCAGCAGCCAAGAAACAAGCTTGGACCAGTACTTC.

CDR3 bases: TGTGCCAGCAGGGCAGACGAAGGCGCGAGTTCACCCCTCCACTTT. This codes for CASRADEGASSPLHF. This chain joins TRBV6-5 and TRBJ1-6; D unclear. CDR3 length equals 15 residues. V lost 6 bases and J lost 9, with 18 bases in between. The germline CDR1 and CDR2 sequences are MNHEY and SVGAGI.

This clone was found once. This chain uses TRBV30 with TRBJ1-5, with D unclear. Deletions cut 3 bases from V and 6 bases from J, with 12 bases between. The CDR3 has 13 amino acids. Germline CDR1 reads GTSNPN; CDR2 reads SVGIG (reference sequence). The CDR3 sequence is CAWSGEGFQPQHF. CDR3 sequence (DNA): TGTGCCTGGAGCGGAGAGGGATTTCAGCCCCAGCATTTT. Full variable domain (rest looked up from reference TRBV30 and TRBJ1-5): SQTIHQWPATLVQPVGSPLSLECTVEGTSNPNLYWYRQAAGRGLQLLFYSVGIGQISSEVPQNLSASRPQDRQFILSSKKLLLSDSGFYLCAWSGEGFQPQHFGDGTRLSIL.

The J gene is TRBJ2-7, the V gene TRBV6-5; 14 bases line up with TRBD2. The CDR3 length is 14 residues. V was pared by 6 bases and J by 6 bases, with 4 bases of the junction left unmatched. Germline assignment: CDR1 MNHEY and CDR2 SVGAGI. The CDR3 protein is CASRTSGGGSEQYF. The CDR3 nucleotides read TGTGCCAGCAGGACTAGCGGGGGGGGATCCGAGCAGTACTTC.

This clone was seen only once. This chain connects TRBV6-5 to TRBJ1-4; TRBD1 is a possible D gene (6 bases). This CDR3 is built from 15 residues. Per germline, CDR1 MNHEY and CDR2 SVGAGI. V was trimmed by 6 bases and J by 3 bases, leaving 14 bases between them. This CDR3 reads CASRRGGPANEKLFF. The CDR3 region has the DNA TGTGCCAGCAGACGCGGGGGGCCAGCTAATGAAAAACTGTTTTTT.

The CDR3 sequence: CASSDQPSGGLYEQYF. The DNA for the CDR3 is TGTGCCAGCAGTGACCAGCCTAGCGGGGGGTTGTACGAGCAGTACTTC. V usage is TRBV6-1 and J usage is TRBJ2-7, with 11 bases that match TRBD2. The length of the CDR3 is 16 residues. With 3 bases clipped from V and 4 bases from J, the junction kept 8 bases outside the gene matches. Germline loops: CDR1 MNHNS, CDR2 SASEGT.

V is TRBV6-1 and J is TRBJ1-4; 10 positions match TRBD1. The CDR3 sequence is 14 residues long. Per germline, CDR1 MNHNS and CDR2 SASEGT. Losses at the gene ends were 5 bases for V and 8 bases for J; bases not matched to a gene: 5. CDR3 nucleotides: TGTGCCAGCAGTCGACAGGGGGCACGGGAAAAACTGTTTTTT. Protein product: CASSRQGAREKLFF.

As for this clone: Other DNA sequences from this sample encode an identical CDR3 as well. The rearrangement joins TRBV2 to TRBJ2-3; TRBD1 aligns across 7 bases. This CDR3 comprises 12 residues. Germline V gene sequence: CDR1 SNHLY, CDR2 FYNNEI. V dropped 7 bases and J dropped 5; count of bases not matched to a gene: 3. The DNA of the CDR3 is TGTGCCAGCACCCCAGGGGGAGATACGCAGTATTTT. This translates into CASTPGGDTQYF.

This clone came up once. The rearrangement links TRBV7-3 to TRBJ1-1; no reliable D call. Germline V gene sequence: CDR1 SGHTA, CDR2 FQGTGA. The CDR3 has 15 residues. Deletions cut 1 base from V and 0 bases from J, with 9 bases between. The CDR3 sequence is CASSLNTALNTEAFF. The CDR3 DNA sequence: TGTGCCAGCAGCTTAAACACAGCCTTGAACACTGAAGCTTTCTTT. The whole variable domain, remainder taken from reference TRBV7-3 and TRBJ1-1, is GAGVSQTPSNKVTEKGKYVELRCDPISGHTALYWYRQSLGQGPEFLIYFQGTGAADDSGLPNDRFFAVRPEGSVSTLKIQRTERGDSAVYLCASSLNTALNTEAFFGQGTRLTVV.

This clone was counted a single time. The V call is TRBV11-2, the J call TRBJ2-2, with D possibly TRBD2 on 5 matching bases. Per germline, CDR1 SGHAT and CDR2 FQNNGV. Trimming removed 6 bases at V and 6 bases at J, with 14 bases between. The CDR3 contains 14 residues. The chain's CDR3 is CASRHLRRPGELFF. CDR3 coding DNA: TGTGCCAGCAGGCACCTGAGGAGGCCCGGGGAGCTGTTTTTT.

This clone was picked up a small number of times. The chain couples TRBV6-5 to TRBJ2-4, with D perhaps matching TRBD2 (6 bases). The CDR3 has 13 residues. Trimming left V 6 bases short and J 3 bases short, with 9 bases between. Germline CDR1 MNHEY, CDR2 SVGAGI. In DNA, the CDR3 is TGTGCCAGCAGCGCCGGGGGCAAAAACATTCAGTACTTC. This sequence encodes CASSAGGKNIQYF.

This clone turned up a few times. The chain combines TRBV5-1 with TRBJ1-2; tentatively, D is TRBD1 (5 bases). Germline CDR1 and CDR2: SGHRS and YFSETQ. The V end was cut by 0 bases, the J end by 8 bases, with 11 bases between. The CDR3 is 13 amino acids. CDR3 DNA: TGCGCCAGCAGCTTGGCAGGGATGTCAGGCTACACCTTC. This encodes CASSLAGMSGYTF.

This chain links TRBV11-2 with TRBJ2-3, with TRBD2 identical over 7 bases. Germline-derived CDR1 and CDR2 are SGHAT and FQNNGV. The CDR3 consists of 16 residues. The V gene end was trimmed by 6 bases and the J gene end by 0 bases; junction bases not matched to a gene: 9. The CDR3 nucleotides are TGTGCCAGCAGGGGTGTACGGCGGGGGAGCACAGATACGCAGTATTTT. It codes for CASRGVRRGSTDTQYF. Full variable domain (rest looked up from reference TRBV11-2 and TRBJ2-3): EAGVAQSPRYKIIEKRQSVAFWCNPISGHATLYWYQQILGQGPKLLIQFQNNGVVDDSQLPKDRFSAERLKGVDSTLKIQPAKLEDSAVYLCASRGVRRGSTDTQYFGPGTRLTVL.